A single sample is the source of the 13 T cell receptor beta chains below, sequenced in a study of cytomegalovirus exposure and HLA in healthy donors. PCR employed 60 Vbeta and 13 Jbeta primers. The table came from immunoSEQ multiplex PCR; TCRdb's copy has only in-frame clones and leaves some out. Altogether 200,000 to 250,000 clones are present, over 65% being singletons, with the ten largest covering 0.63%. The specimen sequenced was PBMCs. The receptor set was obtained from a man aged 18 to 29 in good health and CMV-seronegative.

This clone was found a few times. The CDR3: CASSETRANTGELFF. CDR3 nucleotides: TGTGCCAGCAGTGAGACCAGGGCGAACACCGGGGAGCTGTTTTTT. The rearrangement joins TRBV2 to TRBJ2-2, with D possibly being TRBD1 (5 bases). Per germline, CDR1 SNHLY and CDR2 FYNNEI. The CDR3 spans 15 residues. Trimming removed 3 bases at V and 0 bases at J, with 8 bases between.

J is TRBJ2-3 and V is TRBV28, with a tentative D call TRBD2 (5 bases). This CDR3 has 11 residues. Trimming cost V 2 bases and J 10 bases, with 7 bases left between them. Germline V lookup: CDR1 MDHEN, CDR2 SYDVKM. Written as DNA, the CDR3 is TGTGCCAGCAGTTTAACTAGATCGCAGTATTTT. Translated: CASSLTRSQYF.

The CDR3 sequence: CASSLYGVTEAFF. CDR3 bases: TGTGCCAGCAGCTTATACGGGGTCACTGAAGCTTTCTTT. V usage is TRBV11-2 and J usage is TRBJ1-1, with D unresolved. CDR1 is SGHAT, CDR2 FQNNGV, per germline. V gave up 2 bases and J gave up 4 bases, with 8 bases separating them. The CDR3 covers 13 residues.

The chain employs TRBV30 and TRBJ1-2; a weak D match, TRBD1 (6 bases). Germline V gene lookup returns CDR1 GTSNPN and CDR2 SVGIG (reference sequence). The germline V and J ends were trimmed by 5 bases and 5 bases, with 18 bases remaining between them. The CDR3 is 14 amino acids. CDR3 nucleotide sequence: TGTGCCTGGGGAGACAGGCCCCAGCTTTATGGCTACACCTTC. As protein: CAWGDRPQLYGYTF.

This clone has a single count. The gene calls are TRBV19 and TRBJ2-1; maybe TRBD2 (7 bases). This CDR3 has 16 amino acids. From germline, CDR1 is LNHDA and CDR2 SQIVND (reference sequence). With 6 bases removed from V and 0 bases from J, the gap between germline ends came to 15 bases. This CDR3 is CASSLGGGSSYNEQFF. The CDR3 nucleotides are TGTGCCAGTAGCCTTGGGGGCGGGAGCTCCTACAATGAGCAGTTCTTC. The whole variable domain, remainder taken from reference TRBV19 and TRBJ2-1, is DGGITQSPKYLFRKEGQNVTLSCEQNLNHDAMYWYRQDPGQGLRLIYYSQIVNDFQKGDIAEGYSVSREKKESFPLTVTSAQKNPTAFYLCASSLGGGSSYNEQFFGPGTRLTVL.

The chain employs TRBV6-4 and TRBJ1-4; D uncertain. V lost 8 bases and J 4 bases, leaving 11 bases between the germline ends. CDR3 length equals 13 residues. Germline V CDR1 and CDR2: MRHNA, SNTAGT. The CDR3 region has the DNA TGTGCCAGCTCCAGGCGTGTTAATGAAAAACTGTTTTTT. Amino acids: CASSRRVNEKLFF.

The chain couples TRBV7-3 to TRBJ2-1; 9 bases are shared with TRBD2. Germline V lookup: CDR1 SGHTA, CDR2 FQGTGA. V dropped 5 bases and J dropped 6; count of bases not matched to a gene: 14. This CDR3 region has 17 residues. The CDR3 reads CASSPELAGSSFNEQFF. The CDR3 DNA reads TGTGCCAGCAGCCCCGAGCTAGCGGGGTCCTCATTCAATGAGCAGTTCTTC.

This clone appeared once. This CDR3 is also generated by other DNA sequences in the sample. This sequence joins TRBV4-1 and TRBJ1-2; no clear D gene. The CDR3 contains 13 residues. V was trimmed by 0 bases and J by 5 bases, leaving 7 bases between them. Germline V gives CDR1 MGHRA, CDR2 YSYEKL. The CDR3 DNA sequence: TGCGCCAGCAGCCAAGACAGTTCTTATGGCTACACCTTC. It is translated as CASSQDSSYGYTF.

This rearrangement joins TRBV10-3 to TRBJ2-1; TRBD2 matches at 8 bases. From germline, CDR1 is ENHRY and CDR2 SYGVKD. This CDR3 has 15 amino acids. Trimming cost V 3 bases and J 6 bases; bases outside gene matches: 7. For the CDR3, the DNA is TGTGCCATCAGTGATCGGATAGCGGGATTCAATGAGCAGTTCTTC. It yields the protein CAISDRIAGFNEQFF.

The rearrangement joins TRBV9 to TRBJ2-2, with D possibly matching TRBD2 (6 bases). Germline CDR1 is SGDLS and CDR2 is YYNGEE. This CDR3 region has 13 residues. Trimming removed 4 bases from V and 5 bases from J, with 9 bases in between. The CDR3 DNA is TGTGCCAGCAGCCTGGGACTGACCGGGGAGCTGTTTTTT. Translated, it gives CASSLGLTGELFF. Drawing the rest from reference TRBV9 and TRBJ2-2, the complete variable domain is DSGVTQTPKHLITATGQRVTLRCSPRSGDLSVYWYQQSLDQGLQFLIQYYNGEERAKGNILERFSAQQFPDLHSELNLSSLELGDSALYFCASSLGLTGELFFGEGSRLTVL.

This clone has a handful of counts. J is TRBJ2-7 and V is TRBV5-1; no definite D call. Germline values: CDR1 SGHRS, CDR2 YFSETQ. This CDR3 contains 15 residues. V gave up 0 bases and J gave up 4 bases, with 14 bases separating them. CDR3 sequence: CASSLEAMTIYEQYF. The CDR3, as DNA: TGCGCCAGCAGCTTGGAGGCGATGACAATTTACGAGCAGTACTTC.

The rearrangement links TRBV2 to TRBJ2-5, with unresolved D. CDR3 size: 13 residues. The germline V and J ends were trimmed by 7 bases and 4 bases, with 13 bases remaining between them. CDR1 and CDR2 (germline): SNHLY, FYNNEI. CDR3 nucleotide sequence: TGTGCCAGCAACGTCCAGCCGGGAGAGACCCAGTACTTC. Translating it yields CASNVQPGETQYF.

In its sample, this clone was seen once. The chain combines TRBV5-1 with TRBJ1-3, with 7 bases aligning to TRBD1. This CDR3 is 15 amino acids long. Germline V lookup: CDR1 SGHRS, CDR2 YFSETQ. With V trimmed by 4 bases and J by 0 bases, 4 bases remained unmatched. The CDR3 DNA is TGCGCCAGCAGCGGAAGACAGGGCTCTGGAAACACCATATATTTT. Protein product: CASSGRQGSGNTIYF.